This entry is about one TCR beta chain. Its target is not known. Assay: immunoSEQ multiplex PCR; the TCRdb copy retains only in-frame clones and omits some. The sample yields about 140,000 clones, about nine tenths seen once. This specimen belongs to a study of CD4+ T cells in melanoma. Study-wide results and caveats: Neoantigen-specific CD4+ T cells in melanoma reportedly had diverse differentiation states.

V lost 5 bases, J lost 3 bases, and 4 bases stayed unmatched. The CDR3 extends over 13 amino acids. From germline, CDR1 is SGHRS and CDR2 YFSETQ. The gene calls are TRBV5-1 and TRBJ1-2; 7 bases agree with TRBD1. This clonotype originated in a human donor with melanoma. The CDR3 DNA is TGCGCCAGCAGACAGGGGATAGACTATGGCTACACCTTC. Translation: CASRQGIDYGYTF.